This TCR beta chain was obtained from a study of CD8+CD57+ T cells in acquired aplastic anemia. Across the whole study: Sorted CD4+ and CD8+ cells gave an average of around 3 ug of DNA.

This clonotype was observed at least ten times. What it recognizes is unknown. Profiling of TCR beta VDJ combinations and CDR3 sequences used genomic DNA as template. TCRdb used MiXCR to reprocess the reads, holding one entry per CDR3 protein. This sample has about 210,000 distinct CDR3 sequences, with 34% found just once. Study findings and constraints: Around 30 sequences, all CD8+ CDR3, were shared between patients and controls.

Sequencing used sorted CD4+, CD8+, or CD8+CD57+ T cells (not recorded which) from PBMCs. This receptor was taken from a human donor in good health, serving as a control.

DNA of the CDR3: TGTGCCAGCAGCTTGTTGCCCCAAGAGACCCAGTACTTC. This codes for CASSLLPQETQYF. The J gene is TRBJ2-5, the V gene TRBV7-9; D not certain. From germline, CDR1 is SEHNR and CDR2 FQNEAQ (reference sequence). Trimming removed 3 bases from V and 1 base from J, with 6 bases in between. There are 13 residues in the CDR3.